This paragraph reports one T cell receptor beta chain. The target antigen is unknown. The source of the sample is a study of cytomegalovirus exposure and HLA in healthy donors. Looking at the study overall: Some 80 million unique TCRs from HLA-typed donors were held in an early data release. Study-wide findings and caveats: It was assumed in the presence/absence analyses that sequencing depth was roughly uniform across donors.

The donors comprised healthy bone marrow donors. 60 Vbeta and 13 Jbeta primers were used in PCR. Produced via immunoSEQ multiplex PCR; TCRdb's table is partial and in-frame only. Among roughly 200,000 clones listed, 75% to 90% were seen once. The CDR3 is 17 residues long. The V segment lost 0 bases and the J segment 2 bases; nucleotides outside the gene matches: 8. The germline gives CDR1 SGHRS, CDR2 YFSETQ. The sequencing sample was made of PBMCs. This rearrangement joins TRBV5-1 to TRBJ2-7; TRBD1 agrees at 10 bases. The clonotype was recovered from a boy aged 2 to 9 in good health and CMV-seronegative. CDR3 amino acids: CASSLEIVGQGAYEQYF. The CDR3 region has the DNA TGCGCCAGCAGCTTGGAAATAGTAGGACAGGGGGCCTACGAGCAGTACTTC.